Below, one T cell receptor beta chain is given with its context. The sample is drawn from a study of T cell changes during pregnancy in multiple sclerosis. Assay: immunoSEQ multiplex PCR; the TCRdb copy retains only in-frame clones and omits some. The sample carries over 30,000 clones, 92% recorded once. The clonotype comes from a female donor with multiple sclerosis, enrolled in a pregnancy study. Here the sequenced sample was CD4+ T cells from peripheral blood mononuclear cells, taken in the third trimester of pregnancy.

The CDR3 region is CASGQGGTYEQYF. Here the CDR3 DNA reads TGTGCCAGCGGTCAGGGAGGAACCTACGAGCAGTACTTC. The chain carries TRBV28 and TRBJ2-7; D is possibly TRBD2 (6 bases). This CDR3 region has 13 residues. CDR1 and CDR2 (germline): MDHEN, SYDVKM. The V gene lost 8 bases and the J gene lost 2 bases, with 13 bases spanning the gap. Drawing the rest from reference TRBV28 and TRBJ2-7, the complete variable domain is DVKVTQSSRYLVKRTGEKVFLECVQDMDHENMFWYRQDPGLGLRLIYFSYDVKMKEKGDIPEGYSVSREKKERFSLILESASTNQTSMYLCASGQGGTYEQYFGPGTRLTVT.